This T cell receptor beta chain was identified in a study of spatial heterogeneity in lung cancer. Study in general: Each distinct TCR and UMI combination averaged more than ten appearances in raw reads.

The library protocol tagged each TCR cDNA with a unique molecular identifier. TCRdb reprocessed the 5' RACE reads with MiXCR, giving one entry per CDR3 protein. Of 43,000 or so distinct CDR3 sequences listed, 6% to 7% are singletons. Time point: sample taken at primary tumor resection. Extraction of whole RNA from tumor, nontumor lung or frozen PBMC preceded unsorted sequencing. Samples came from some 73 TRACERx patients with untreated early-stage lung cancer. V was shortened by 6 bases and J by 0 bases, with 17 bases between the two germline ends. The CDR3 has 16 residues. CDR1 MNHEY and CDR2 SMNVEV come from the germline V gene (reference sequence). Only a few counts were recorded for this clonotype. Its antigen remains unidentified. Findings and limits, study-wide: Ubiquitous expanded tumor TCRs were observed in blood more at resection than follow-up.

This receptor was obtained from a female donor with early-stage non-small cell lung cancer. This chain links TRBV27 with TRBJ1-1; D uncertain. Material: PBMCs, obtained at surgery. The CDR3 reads CASRDDRTYMNTEAFF. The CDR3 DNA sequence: TGTGCCAGCAGAGACGACCGTACCTACATGAACACTGAAGCTTTCTTT.